This paragraph reports one T cell receptor (beta chain). This receptor's antigen is unknown. The sample holds no much larger clone one base away, and base qualities are not on file. This entry belongs to a study of OX40 agonist ivuxolimab in advanced cancers. Study-wide context: The costimulatory receptor OX40 (CD134) was targeted by ivuxolimab, a fully human IgG2 agonistic monoclonal antibody. Intravenous ivuxolimab was administered to patients every 2 weeks at six dose levels: 0.01, 0.1, 0.3, 1.5, 3 and 10 mg/kg. Among the approximately 50 dose-escalation patients, some 20 had hepatocellular carcinoma, roughly 15 melanoma, 9 renal cell carcinoma and 9 head and neck cancer. In the dose-escalation cohort, approximately 82% of patients were male, and the mean age was 60 years with a range of about 20 to 79. Patients were allowed to have had prior anti-PD-1, anti-PD-L1 or anti-CTLA-4 therapy, and more than 30% of the dose-escalation patients had previously received checkpoint inhibitors. Partial responses occurred in three dose-escalation patients: two with cutaneous melanoma and one with hepatocellular carcinoma. The purpose of peripheral TCRbeta sequencing was to test whether ivuxolimab changed TCR sequence diversity and led to clonal T-cell expansion. The paper reports the monotherapy dose-escalation portion (N of about 54 patients) of the phase I ivuxolimab trial. What the study reported, not specific to this receptor: At doses from 0.1 to 3.0 mg/kg, clonal expansion was seen in both CD4+ and CD8+ blood T cells between baseline and week 6. After ivuxolimab, CD8+ T cells had more expanded clones than CD4+ T cells on average. The antigen specificity of the clonally expanded peripheral T cells was not determined. In partial responders in the 0.1-3.0 mg/kg groups, normalized peripheral clonal expansion was found to be among the lowest, especially among CD8+ T cells. Low levels of normalized T-cell clonal expansion were also seen in some nonresponding patients.

The trial excluded patients who had a history of autoimmune disease or were on systemic immunosuppression. Peripheral blood for TCR sequencing was collected from all dose cohorts at baseline, on cycle 4 day 1, and on cycle 7 day 1. The samples were taken from a phase I, first-in-human, multicenter, open-label dose-escalation trial of ivuxolimab. Adults with locally advanced or metastatic melanoma, renal cell, hepatocellular, or head and neck squamous cell carcinoma were enrolled in the trial. Before TCR sequencing, CD4+ T cells and CD8+ T cells were sorted from peripheral blood as separate populations. The germline V gene supplies CDR1 SGHRS and CDR2 YFSETQ. Measured from the cysteine to the phenylalanine, the CDR3 is 15 residues long. Only the CDR3 DNA stays, 45 bases, in frame from base 1. The germline V end is reduced by 7 bases and the J end by 3 bases; junction bases left unmatched: 7. To sequence the TCRbeta CDR3 region, genomic DNA was isolated from the sorted cells. TCRbeta CDR3 regions were sequenced using the immunoSEQ Assay. Here the immuneACCESS table is served through TCRdb, limited to in-frame sequences with V and J called. Missing clones are a known gap in these copies; in checked studies unresolved V genes cover under half, and the rest lacks a known reason. This sample comprises about 110,000 clones, approximately 89% of them detected only once. Around 0.26% of the sample comes from the top ten.

Rearrangement joined TRBV5-1 to TRBJ2-2; 9 bases in the junction line up with TRBD1. The sequencing used CD4+ or CD8+ T cells sorted from blood, collected in a trial of the OX40 agonist ivuxolimab. This TCR was sampled from an adult with an advanced solid tumor such as melanoma, head and neck, liver or kidney cancer. The nucleotides are TGCGCCAGCTCCTTCAGGACAGGGGACACCGGGGAGCTGTTTTTT. It translates as CASSFRTGDTGELFF.